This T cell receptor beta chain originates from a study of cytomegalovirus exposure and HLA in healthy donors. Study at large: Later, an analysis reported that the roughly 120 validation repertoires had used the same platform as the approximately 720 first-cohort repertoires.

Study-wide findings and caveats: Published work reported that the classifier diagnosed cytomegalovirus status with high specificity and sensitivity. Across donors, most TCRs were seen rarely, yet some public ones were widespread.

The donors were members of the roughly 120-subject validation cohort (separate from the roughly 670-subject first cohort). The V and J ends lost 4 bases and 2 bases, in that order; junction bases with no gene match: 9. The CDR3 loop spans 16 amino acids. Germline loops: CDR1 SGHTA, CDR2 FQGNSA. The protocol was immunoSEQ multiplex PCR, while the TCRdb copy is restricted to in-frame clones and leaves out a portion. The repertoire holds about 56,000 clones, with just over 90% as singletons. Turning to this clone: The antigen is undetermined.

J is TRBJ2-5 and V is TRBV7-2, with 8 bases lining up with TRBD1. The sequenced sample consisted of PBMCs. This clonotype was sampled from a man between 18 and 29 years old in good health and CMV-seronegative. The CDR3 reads CASSSWGQELQETQYF. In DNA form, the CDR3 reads TGTGCCAGCAGCTCGTGGGGACAGGAACTACAAGAGACCCAGTACTTC. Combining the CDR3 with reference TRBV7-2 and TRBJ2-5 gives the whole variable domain GAGVSQSPSNKVTEKGKDVELRCDPISGHTALYWYRQSLGQGLEFLIYFQGNSAPDKSGLPSDRFSAERTGGSVSTLTIQRTQQEDSAVYLCASSSWGQELQETQYFGPGTRLLVL.